The 27 T cell receptor beta chains in this list originate from one sample, sequenced in a study of T cells in women clearing cervical HPV infection. Generated by immunoSEQ multiplex PCR, the TCRdb table keeps only in-frame clones and is missing some. The table lists 40,000 to 45,000 clones. The sequencing sample was made of blood buffy coat. The receptors shown here come from a woman between 18 and 70 years old with a cervical HPV16 infection that either progressed to CIN3+ or cleared (not recorded which).

CDR3 DNA (partial): TGTGCCAGTAGTATAAGGGGTCGGGACAGGGCG. Amino acids: CASSIRGRDRA. In full, the CDR3 is CASSIRGRDRAQYF. The V and J genes are TRBV19 and TRBJ2-3, with 9 nucleotides matching TRBD1. The read ends 3 residues early relative to the CDR3; the germline J gene fills the gap. The CDR3 contains 14 residues. Germline values: CDR1 LNHDA, CDR2 SQIVND (reference sequence).

As to this clone: The DNA ends 3 residues before the CDR3 does, and the rest of the CDR3 is filled in from the germline J gene. This chain connects TRBV10-3 to TRBJ2-1, with TRBD2 matching over 14 bases. Trimming took 6 bases from V and 7 from J; bases not matched to a gene: 2. Germline-derived CDR1 and CDR2 are ENHRY and SYGVKD. The CDR3 has 14 amino acids. Incomplete CDR3 DNA: TGTGCCATCAGGGGGACTAGCGGGGGTAATGAG. Amino acid sequence: CAIRGTSGGNE. The full CDR3 is CAIRGTSGGNEQFF.

Notes on this clone: The CDR3 extends 3 residues past the end of the read, so its final part is completed from the germline J gene. The gene calls are TRBV7-2 and TRBJ2-7, with a tentative D call TRBD1 (6 bases). The V end was cut by 4 bases, the J end by 4 bases, with 17 bases between. The length of the CDR3 is 15 residues. Germline CDR1 is SGHTA and CDR2 is FQGNSA. Partial CDR3 DNA: TGTGCCAGCAGCTACCTCGCACAGGGAACTTACGAG. Protein product: CASSYLAQGTYE. The complete CDR3 sequence is CASSYLAQGTYEQYF.

Note on this clone: The sequenced fragment ends 3 residues before the CDR3 boundary, so the rest is inferred from the germline J gene. J is TRBJ2-5 and V is TRBV5-6; 8 nucleotides agree with TRBD1. CDR1 and CDR2 from the germline V gene are SGHDT and YYEEEE. With V trimmed by 4 bases and J by 4 bases, 9 bases remained unmatched. The CDR3 has 15 residues. Incomplete CDR3 DNA: TGTGCCAGCAGCACCCCAGGGGGCTTGGGAGAGACC. It yields the protein CASSTPGGLGET. Given in full, the CDR3 is CASSTPGGLGETQYF. Using reference TRBV5-6 and TRBJ2-5 for the parts outside the CDR3, the full variable domain is DAGVTQSPTHLIKTRGQQVTLRCSPKSGHDTVSWYQQALGQGPQFIFQYYEEEERQRGNFPDRFSGHQFPNYSSELNVNALLLGDSALYLCASSTPGGLGETQYFGPGTRLLVL.

Details on this clone: The read terminates 3 residues ahead of where the CDR3 ends, so the germline J gene completes it. The rearrangement joins TRBV27 to TRBJ2-1; D may be TRBD1 (6 bases). The CDR3 extends over 16 amino acids. Looked up from germline, CDR1 is MNHEY and CDR2 is SMNVEV (reference sequence). V lost 4 bases, J lost 5 bases, and 18 bases lay in between. The CDR3 spells CASSSLTGAPDNEQFF. The sequenced CDR3 bases are TGTGCCAGCAGTTCCCTGACAGGCGCCCCCGACAATGAG.

About this clone: The CDR3 goes on 3 residues after the read ends, and that part is filled in from the germline J gene. This sequence joins TRBV14 and TRBJ2-1, with 15 bases fitting TRBD2. The CDR3 consists of 18 residues. Germline V gene data show CDR1 as SGHDN and CDR2 as FVKESK. The trim removed 4 bases at V and 8 bases at J, leaving 12 bases unmatched. CDR3 DNA (partial): TGTGCCAGCAGCCCCCTCCGGCGGACTAGCGGGAGGGGCCATGAG. This encodes CASSPLRRTSGRGHE. The entire CDR3 sequence reads CASSPLRRTSGRGHEQFF.

Note on this clone: The CDR3 end lies 3 residues beyond the end of the read and is filled in from the germline J gene. The rearrangement uses TRBV11-3 and TRBJ2-5; 9 bases match TRBD1. Trimming removed 5 bases from V and 4 bases from J; junction bases left unmatched: 5. The CDR3 runs to 14 residues. Germline assignment: CDR1 SGHNT and CDR2 YENEEA. CDR3 residues: CASSKRDRVETQYF. Incomplete CDR3 DNA: TGTGCCAGCAGCAAGAGGGACAGGGTAGAGACC.

Concerning this clone itself: The read ends 3 residues before the CDR3 terminus; that terminus is restored from the germline J gene. This chain joins TRBV19 and TRBJ1-2; D unresolved. Germline CDR1 and CDR2: LNHDA and SQIVND (reference sequence). CDR3 size: 14 residues. V was shortened by 3 bases and J by 4 bases, with 12 bases between the two germline ends. Here the CDR3 reads CASSIGSGSYGYTF. The DNA read from the CDR3 is TGTGCCAGTAGTATCGGGTCGGGTAGCTATGGC.

The CDR3 loop reads CASSPTGQLNYGYTF. The CDR3 DNA, read in part, is TGTGCCAGCAGCCCCACGGGACAGCTTAACTATGGC. The V gene is TRBV11-2, the J gene TRBJ1-2; 7 nucleotides agree with TRBD1. Coverage ceases 3 residues before the CDR3 finishes, and the germline J gene fills in the end. Germline V gene lookup returns CDR1 SGHAT and CDR2 FQNNGV. V was clipped by 5 bases and J by 1 base; unmatched bases: 7. The CDR3 is 15 amino acids.

On this clone: The read stops 3 residues short of the end of the CDR3; the missing end is completed from the germline J gene. V and J are TRBV10-3 and TRBJ2-7, with 7 bases lining up with TRBD2. CDR3 size: 14 residues. Germline CDR1 is ENHRY and CDR2 is SYGVKD. Losses at the gene ends were 2 bases for V and 6 bases for J; bases not matched to a gene: 7. The CDR3 loop is CAISELRERGEQYF. The CDR3 bases that were read are TGTGCCATCAGTGAGCTCCGGGAGCGGGGCGAG.

Turning to this clone: Compared with germline, one end of the junction differs, possibly owing to a read error. With the read ending 3 residues before the CDR3 end, the germline J gene is used to fill in that end. The sample carries other DNA sequences with the same CDR3. The chain combines TRBV6-2 or TRBV6-3 with TRBJ1-2; the match to TRBD1 covers 8 bases. CDR1 is MNHEY and CDR2 is SVGEGT in the germline V gene. This CDR3 spans 14 amino acids. Partial CDR3 DNA: TGTGCCAGCAGTACCCGGACAGGGAACTATGGA. It is translated as CASSTRTGNYG. In full, the CDR3 is CASSTRTGNYGYTF.

To note about this clone: From the germline J gene comes the end of the CDR3, since the read stops 3 residues before it. The chain links TRBV20-1 to TRBJ2-7; the match to TRBD1 covers 7 bases. Trimming cost V 1 base and J 3 bases; bases outside gene matches: 9. The V gene's germline CDR1 is DFQATT and CDR2 SNEGSKA (reference sequence). The CDR3 extends over 15 amino acids. The sequenced CDR3 bases are TGCAGTGCTAGAGGGGTACAGGGGACCTACTACGAG. Encoded protein: CSARGVQGTYYE. The CDR3 as a whole reads CSARGVQGTYYEQYF.

Concerning this clone itself: The CDR3 end is not reached by the read, which stops 3 residues before it; the germline J gene fills it in. The V call is TRBV2, the J call TRBJ1-1; D gene unclear. Germline V gene sequence: CDR1 SNHLY, CDR2 FYNNEI. CDR3 length: 12 amino acids. The V end lost 4 bases, the J end lost 4 bases, and 7 bases lay between the germline ends. The CDR3 sequence: CASSAVGTEAFF. CDR3 DNA, as far as it was read: TGTGCCAGCAGTGCGGTCGGCACTGAA.

Turning to this clone: From the germline J gene comes the end of the CDR3, since the read stops 3 residues before it. V and J are TRBV7-7 and TRBJ2-3, with 10 positions matching TRBD2. In germline, CDR1 is SSHAT, CDR2 FNYEAQ (reference sequence). This CDR3 comprises 14 residues. The CDR3 loop is CASSLGSGGETQYF. The DNA read from the CDR3 is TGTGCCAGCAGCTTAGGGAGCGGGGGGGAGACG.

Details on this clone: The missing CDR3 end, 3 residues past where the read stops, is filled in from the germline J gene. V usage is TRBV18 and J usage is TRBJ1-6, with 9 bases matching TRBD1. Trimming at V came to 3 bases and at J to 9 bases, leaving 6 bases not matched to a gene. The length of the CDR3 is 15 residues. CDR1 is KGHSH, CDR2 LQKENI, per germline. The CDR3 DNA, read in part, is TGTGCCAGCTCACCTAAGGACAGGGGAGTTTCACCC. It codes for CASSPKDRGVSP. The whole CDR3 sequence is CASSPKDRGVSPLHF.

CDR3 amino acids: CASSLRSSGGFDEQFF. The DNA read from the CDR3 is TGCGCCAGCAGCTTGAGAAGTAGCGGGGGGTTCGATGAG. This rearrangement joins TRBV5-1 to TRBJ2-1; 10 bases are a match to TRBD2. The read comes to an end 3 residues before the CDR3 does, leaving the germline J gene to fill in the end. Germline V gene sequence: CDR1 SGHRS, CDR2 YFSETQ. The CDR3 has 16 amino acids. V shed 1 base, J shed 8 bases, and the junction held 9 bases outside the gene matches.

Comments on this clone: From the germline J gene comes the end of the CDR3, since the read stops 3 residues before it. This chain links TRBV6-2 or TRBV6-3 with TRBJ2-2; D perhaps matches TRBD2 (6 bases). The CDR3 covers 15 residues. Trimming removed 7 bases at V and 4 bases at J, with 16 bases between. Germline V CDR1 and CDR2: MNHEY, SVGEGT. CDR3 sequence: CASTVGLGGTGELFF. The covered CDR3 bases are TGTGCCAGCACCGTGGGGCTCGGGGGCACCGGGGAG.

With respect to this clone: The sequence runs out 3 residues before the end of the CDR3; the remainder is reconstructed from the germline J gene. This sequence joins TRBV5-6 and TRBJ2-1; D gene ambiguous. The CDR3 is 12 residues long. Per the germline V gene, CDR1 is SGHDT and CDR2 is YYEEEE. Deletions cut 1 base from V and 7 bases from J, with 6 bases between. CDR3 DNA, as far as it was read: TGTGCCAGCAGCTTGTTGGCTAATGAG. It yields the protein CASSLLANE. The full CDR3 protein reads CASSLLANEQFF.

As to this clone: The read ends 3 residues before the CDR3 terminus; that terminus is restored from the germline J gene. The chain recombines TRBV18 with TRBJ1-5, with 9 bases fitting TRBD1. From germline, CDR1 is KGHSH and CDR2 LQKENI. The junction had 8 bases not matched to a gene; V was cut back by 5 bases and J by 3 bases. CDR3 length: 16 residues. CDR3 sequence: CASSSTGGIVNQPQHF. The sequenced part of the CDR3 DNA is TGTGCCAGCTCATCCACAGGGGGCATCGTCAATCAGCCC.

Of note for this clone: With the read ending 3 residues before the CDR3 end, the germline J gene is used to fill in that end. V usage is TRBV13 and J usage is TRBJ1-3; no reliable D call. The CDR3 is 15 amino acids. V was cut by 0 bases and J by 1 base, with 7 bases left in between. The germline CDR1 and CDR2 sequences are PRHDT and FYEKMQ (reference sequence). The CDR3 DNA, read in part, is TGTGCCAGCAGCTTAGGGGGCAATTCTGGAAACACC. Translation gives CASSLGGNSGNT. Given in full, the CDR3 is CASSLGGNSGNTIYF. Complete variable domain (other parts from reference TRBV13 and TRBJ1-3): AAGVIQSPRHLIKEKRETATLKCYPIPRHDTVYWYQQGPGQDPQFLISFYEKMQSDKGSIPDRFSAQQFSDYHSELNMSSLELGDSALYFCASSLGGNSGNTIYFGEGSWLTVV.

Regarding this clone: The CDR3 goes on 3 residues after the read ends, and that part is filled in from the germline J gene. The chain couples TRBV18 to TRBJ1-1; the D gene is possibly TRBD1 (6 bases). Germline V gene data show CDR1 as KGHSH and CDR2 as LQKENI. Trimming shortened V by 2 bases and J by 5 bases, and 12 bases separated the two germline ends. The CDR3 extends over 14 amino acids. The DNA read from the CDR3 is TGTGCCAGCTCACCAGGGGGCAGTTATACTGAA. Translating gives CASSPGGSYTE. The whole CDR3 is CASSPGGSYTEAFF.

Note on this clone: The CDR3 is cut off 3 residues early in the read; its end comes from the germline J gene. The J gene is TRBJ1-3, the V gene TRBV13; tentatively, D is TRBD1 (5 bases). CDR1 PRHDT and CDR2 FYEKMQ come from the germline V gene (reference sequence). The length of the CDR3 is 17 residues. Trimming cost V 2 bases and J 2 bases, with 16 bases left between them. CDR3 DNA (partial): TGTGCCAGCAGCTTAATTTTGACGTCAGGGACTGGAAACACC. It codes for CASSLILTSGTGNT. The CDR3 in full is CASSLILTSGTGNTIYF.

Note on this clone: The read halts 3 residues ahead of the CDR3 end, with the missing end drawn from the germline J gene. J is TRBJ2-4 and V is TRBV29-1; 10 bases align to TRBD1. CDR1 SQVTM and CDR2 ANQGSEA come from the germline V gene. The CDR3 runs to 13 residues. The J segment lost 7 bases and the V segment lost 7 bases, leaving 7 bases of the junction unmatched. The DNA read from the CDR3 is TGCAGCGCCCGGAGGGGACAGGGGAACATT. It encodes CSARRGQGNI. The entire CDR3 reads CSARRGQGNIQYF.

A note on this clone: The read stops 3 residues short of the end of the CDR3; the missing end is completed from the germline J gene. This chain joins TRBV19 and TRBJ2-3; tentatively, D is TRBD1 (6 bases). V dropped 5 bases and J dropped 5 bases, with 14 bases sitting between them. Germline loops: CDR1 LNHDA, CDR2 SQIVND (reference sequence). CDR3 length equals 14 residues. The part of the CDR3 DNA that was read is TGTGCCAGTAGTGTCGGACAGTTCGGAGATACG. This codes for CASSVGQFGDT. The CDR3 reads in full as CASSVGQFGDTQYF.

On this clone: The sequence runs out 3 residues before the end of the CDR3; the remainder is reconstructed from the germline J gene. The same CDR3 is also encoded by other DNA sequences in this sample. The chain combines TRBV7-2 with TRBJ2-2, with D tentatively TRBD1 (5 bases). This CDR3 contains 14 residues. CDR1 is SGHTA and CDR2 is FQGNSA in the germline V gene. Trimming cost V 3 bases and J 5 bases, with 10 bases left between them. CDR3 DNA, as far as it was read: TGTGCCAGCAGCTTCCAGGGAACAACCGGGGAG. As protein: CASSFQGTTGE. The complete CDR3 protein is CASSFQGTTGELFF.

With respect to this clone: The read terminates 3 residues ahead of where the CDR3 ends, so the germline J gene completes it. The chain combines TRBV6-2 or TRBV6-3 with TRBJ2-1; perhaps TRBD2 as D (6 bases). The CDR3 length is 13 residues. Germline values: CDR1 MNHEY, CDR2 SVGEGT. V dropped 0 bases and J dropped 8 bases, with 8 bases sitting between them. The CDR3 sequence: CASSYSEGYEQFF. The CDR3 DNA, read in part, is TGTGCCAGCAGTTACTCGGAGGGGTATGAG.

Turning to this clone: Read sequence stops 3 residues before the CDR3 end, and the germline J gene provides the missing end. V usage is TRBV10-1 and J usage is TRBJ2-1, with TRBD2 identical over 14 bases. Germline lookup yields CDR1 WNHNN and CDR2 SYGVQD (reference sequence). The CDR3 extends over 17 amino acids. Trimming cost V 4 bases and J 8 bases; bases outside gene matches: 10. This CDR3 is CASSGQGGTSGRHEQFF. CDR3 DNA (partial): TGCGCCAGCAGTGGACAGGGAGGGACTAGCGGGAGACATGAG.